The count of the clone carrying this T cell receptor beta chain is one. This sample stems from a study of blood T cell repertoires in COVID-19. Produced via immunoSEQ multiplex PCR; TCRdb's table is partial and in-frame only. The sample consists of about 98,000 clones, 86% of them appearing once. The CDR3 extends over 13 amino acids. This clonotype originated in a man aged 50-59 years with acute or convalescent COVID-19. The V gene is TRBV21-1, the J gene TRBJ2-3; TRBD2 is taken as the D call from the table, unchecked against the DNA. TRBV21-1 is marked as a pseudogene. Sequenced material: peripheral blood. CDR3 protein: CASSSERTDTQYF. The CDR3 nucleotides are TGTGCCAGCAGCAGTGAACGGACAGATACGCAGTATTTT.